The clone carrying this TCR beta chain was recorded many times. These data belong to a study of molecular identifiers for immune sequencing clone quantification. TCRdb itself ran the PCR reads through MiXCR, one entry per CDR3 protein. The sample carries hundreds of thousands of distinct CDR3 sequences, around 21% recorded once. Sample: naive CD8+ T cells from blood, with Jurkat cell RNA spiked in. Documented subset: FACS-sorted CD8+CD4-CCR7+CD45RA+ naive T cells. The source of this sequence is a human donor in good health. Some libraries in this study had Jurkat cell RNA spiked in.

As DNA, the CDR3 is TGTGCCAGCAGCTTAGCTCTTGGACTGGCGGGCTACGAGCAGTACTTC. Translation: CASSLALGLAGYEQYF. The chain employs TRBV7-9 and TRBJ2-7; possible D gene TRBD2, 5 bases. CDR1 is SEHNR, CDR2 FQNEAQ, per germline (reference sequence). This CDR3 contains 16 residues. Trimming shortened V by 0 bases and J by 3 bases, and 15 bases separated the two germline ends.